A selection of T cell receptor beta chains follows, all from one sample in a study of vaccination and CD4 T cells after COVID-19. In TCRdb, the PCR reads were re-called with MiXCR into one record per CDR3 protein. The table lists about 9,600 distinct CDR3 sequences, 25% to 30% of them singletons. These TCRs' antigens remain unknown. Material: CD4+ T cells from blood, cultured in vitro. These receptors were collected from a human donor in good health. The CDR3 runs from the conserved cysteine through the conserved F or W. The D gene is left open where the match is weak. Not all rows give a size; the values are once, few, many and, for expanded clones, a class.

clone_size | d_call | j_call | v_call | cdr3_aa | cdr3_nt
few | - | TRBJ2-7 | TRBV27 | CASRNQRQFFYEQYF | TGTGCCAGCAGGAATCAAAGACAGTTCTTCTACGAGCAGTACTTC
- | TRBD1 | TRBJ2-3 | TRBV4-2 | CASSQRQGGTDTQYF | TGTGCCAGCAGCCAACGACAGGGCGGGACAGATACGCAGTATTTT
few | TRBD2 | TRBJ2-7 | TRBV19 | CASSTLAGVGYEQYF | TGTGCCAGTAGTACCCTAGCGGGAGTGGGATACGAGCAGTACTTC
- | - | TRBJ2-2 | TRBV7-3 | CASSIRDTGGELFF | TGTGCCAGCAGTATCCGGGATACGGGCGGGGAGCTGTTTTTT
- | TRBD1 | TRBJ1-1 | TRBV10-2 | CASSERRGRGRTEAFF | TGCGCCAGCAGTGAGCGCCGGGGGAGGGGGCGAACTGAAGCTTTCTTT
- | - | TRBJ1-2 | TRBV6-1 | CASSEARSANYGYTF | TGTGCCAGCAGTGAAGCGCGGTCCGCTAACTATGGCTACACCTTC
few | - | TRBJ2-1 | TRBV11-2 | CASSRTTGIEQFF | TGTGCCAGCAGCCGTACTACCGGCATTGAGCAGTTCTTC
few | TRBD1 | TRBJ2-7 | TRBV7-2 | CASSKSPGQGHEQYF | TGTGCCAGCAGCAAATCACCGGGACAGGGCCACGAGCAGTACTTC
- | TRBD1 | TRBJ1-5 | TRBV4-1 | CASSQEPGQINQPQHF | TGCGCCAGCAGCCAAGAACCGGGACAGATCAATCAGCCCCAGCATTTT
few | - | TRBJ2-7 | TRBV20-1 | CSAIGGRGKYEQYF | TGCAGTGCTATCGGGGGAAGAGGAAAGTACGAGCAGTACTTC
few | - | TRBJ2-5 | TRBV20-1 | CGVADSKTQYF | TGCGGGGTAGCGGACTCAAAGACCCAGTACTTC
- | TRBD1 | TRBJ2-5 | TRBV19 | CASSSSGTAASAQYF | TGTGCCAGTAGTTCCTCCGGGACAGCGGCTTCAGCCCAGTACTTC
- | - | TRBJ2-5 | TRBV20-1 | CSALELGKETQYF | TGCAGTGCCTTAGAGTTGGGCAAAGAGACCCAGTACTTC
- | TRBD1 | TRBJ1-2 | TRBV28 | CAISESGGRGYTF | TGTGCCATCTCAGAGTCAGGGGGAAGAGGCTACACCTTC
- | - | TRBJ1-2 | TRBV20-1 | CSAREVSGYTF | TGCAGTGCTAGAGAGGTTTCTGGCTACACCTTC
- | - | TRBJ1-5 | TRBV24-1 | CATSARGSNQPQHF | TGTGCCACCAGTGCTCGAGGCAGCAATCAGCCCCAGCATTTT
- | - | TRBJ2-5 | TRBV9 | CASSVSLPTRGRPETQYF | TGTGCCAGCAGCGTATCTCTACCCACCAGGGGCAGACCAGAGACCCAGTACTTC
few | - | TRBJ2-7 | TRBV19 | CASKPGPGSYEQYF | TGTGCCAGTAAACCGGGACCCGGCTCCTACGAGCAGTACTTC
- | TRBD2 | TRBJ2-4 | TRBV27 | CASSLGGGNIQYF | TGTGCCAGCAGTTTGGGGGGGGGAAACATTCAGTACTTC
- | - | TRBJ2-7 | TRBV21-1 | CASHFWTQTSYEQYF | TGTGCCAGCCATTTTTGGACCCAGACATCCTACGAGCAGTACTTC
few | - | TRBJ2-2 | TRBV28 | CASSLGRIGELFF | TGTGCCAGCAGTTTAGGACGCATCGGGGAGCTGTTTTTT
few | - | TRBJ2-7 | TRBV6-2/TRBV6-3 | CASSYLEGSYEQYF | TGTGCCAGCAGTTACTTAGAGGGATCCTACGAGCAGTACTTC
few | TRBD2 | TRBJ2-1 | TRBV7-3 | CASSLHIASGRNEQFF | TGTGCCAGCAGCTTACATATCGCTAGCGGGAGGAATGAGCAGTTCTTC
few | TRBD2 | TRBJ2-7 | TRBV10-3 | CAISESSSSGRGQYF | TGTGCCATCAGTGAGTCGTCGTCTAGCGGGAGGGGGCAGTACTTC
few | TRBD1 | TRBJ2-2 | TRBV19 | CASRGQQQRGNTGELFF | TGTGCCAGTAGGGGACAGCAACAGAGGGGGAACACCGGGGAGCTGTTTTTT
- | - | TRBJ1-5 | TRBV19 | CASKMSGRQPQHF | TGTGCCAGTAAAATGTCAGGGAGGCAGCCCCAGCATTTT
few | - | TRBJ1-1 | TRBV6-5 | CASSYSIIGATEAFF | TGTGCCAGCAGTTACTCGATAATCGGGGCCACTGAAGCTTTCTTT
- | - | TRBJ1-5 | TRBV28 | CASSSSSSGNQPQHF | TGTGCCAGCAGTTCATCATCCAGCGGCAATCAGCCCCAGCATTTT
- | - | TRBJ1-1 | TRBV27 | CASSSRGENTEAFF | TGTGCCAGCAGTTCCAGGGGCGAGAACACTGAAGCTTTCTTT
few | - | TRBJ2-3 | TRBV10-3 | CAISEQGSSTDTQYF | TGTGCCATCAGTGAGCAGGGTTCTAGCACAGATACGCAGTATTTT
few | - | TRBJ1-6 | TRBV5-4 | CASSLGGGNNSPLHF | TGTGCCAGCAGCTTGGGCGGGGGCAATAATTCACCCCTCCACTTT
few | - | TRBJ2-1 | TRBV7-2 | CASSRDAVYNEQFF | TGTGCCAGCAGCAGGGACGCGGTTTACAATGAGCAGTTCTTC
- | - | TRBJ2-7 | TRBV5-6 | CASSPAGLLYYEQYF | TGTGCCAGCAGCCCGGCCGGACTCCTATACTACGAGCAGTACTTC
few | - | TRBJ2-7 | TRBV19 | CASSMDPGGGAYEQYF | TGTGCCAGTAGTATGGACCCAGGAGGGGGGGCCTACGAGCAGTACTTC
few | - | TRBJ1-6 | TRBV9 | CASSVATDNSPLHF | TGTGCCAGCAGCGTAGCGACCGATAATTCACCCCTCCACTTT
few | TRBD1 | TRBJ2-4 | TRBV2 | CASKDRGNIQYF | TGTGCCAGCAAGGACAGGGGAAACATTCAGTACTTC